This T cell receptor beta chain appears in the sequencing data of a study of T cell repertoires in cytomegalovirus infection. Study observations and caveats: In two of eight donors, the top clonotype was HLA-C-restricted CMV-specific. CMV carriers having the relevant HLA were flagged by cumulative public TCR beta family frequency.

V dropped 3 bases and J dropped 7; count of bases not matched to a gene: 15. The CDR3 totals 16 residues. Germline values: CDR1 GTSNPN, CDR2 SVGIG (reference sequence). TCRdb re-called the reads through MiXCR, storing one row per CDR3 protein. The sample lists hundreds of thousands of distinct CDR3 sequences, around 30% occurring once. Worth noting for this clonotype: Antigen: not known.

The chain carries TRBV30 and TRBJ2-1; 7 nucleotides align to TRBD1. This sequence originates from a human donor in good health (CMV status not recorded). Some clones in this sample may be carry-over from other donors' samples. The input for sequencing was cultured PBMCs, taken from culture after CMV antigen stimulation. The CDR3, as DNA: TGTGCCTGGAGCCCCTTCGGTACAGGGGCCGTAAATGAGCAGTTCTTC. Protein: CAWSPFGTGAVNEQFF.